This paragraph reports one T cell receptor beta chain. Its target is not known. Trimming shortened V by 8 bases and J by 3 bases, and 14 bases separated the two germline ends. The CDR3 runs 13 residues. The germline CDR1 and CDR2 sequences are MDHEN and SYDVKM. This sample was taken from a study of beta chain features in type 1 diabetes. Study findings and constraints: Patients with Type 1 diabetes showed moderately but significantly shorter TCRB CDR3s in all four CD4+ subsets. A greater similarity of naive, central memory and Treg TCRB repertoires was seen among patients than among healthy donors. Patients with type 1 diabetes carried fewer insertions and had more deletions at their VDJ junctions.

The isolated RNA, all of it, was reverse transcribed, so expressed TCRB transcripts were what got sequenced. The table came from immunoSEQ multiplex PCR; TCRdb's copy has only in-frame clones and leaves some out. The table records hundreds of thousands of clones, around 15% of them present only once. Sequences were obtained from naive CD4+ T cells from blood. The V gene is TRBV28, the J gene TRBJ2-7; D may be TRBD1 or TRBD2 (6 bases each). The source of this sequence is a young man with type 1 diabetes. The CDR3 protein is CASGGTPVYEQYF. In nucleotides, the CDR3 is TGTGCCAGCGGCGGGACACCTGTCTACGAGCAGTACTTC.